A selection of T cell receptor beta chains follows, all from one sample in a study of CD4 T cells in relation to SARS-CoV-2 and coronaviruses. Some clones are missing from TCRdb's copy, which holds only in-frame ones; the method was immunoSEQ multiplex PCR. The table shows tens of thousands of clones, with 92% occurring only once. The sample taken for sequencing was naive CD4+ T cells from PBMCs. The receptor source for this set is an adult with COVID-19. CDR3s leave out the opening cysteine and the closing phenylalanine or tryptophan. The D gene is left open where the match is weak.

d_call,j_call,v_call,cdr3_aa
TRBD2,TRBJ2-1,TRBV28,ASTGTSGSNEQF
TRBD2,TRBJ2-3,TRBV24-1,ATSDFLGTSGSTDTQY
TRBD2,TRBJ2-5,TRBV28,ASSLLTSGGQETQY
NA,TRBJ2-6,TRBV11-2,ASSFRAGANVLT
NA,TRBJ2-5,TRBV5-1,ASSIAAKGQETQY
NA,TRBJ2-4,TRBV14,ASSQDRGSKNIQY
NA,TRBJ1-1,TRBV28,ASTPPGGRNTEAF
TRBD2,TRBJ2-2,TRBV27,ASRGTRNTGELF
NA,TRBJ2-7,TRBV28,ASSSQGTEQY
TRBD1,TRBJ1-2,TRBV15,ATSRTGTVVYGYT
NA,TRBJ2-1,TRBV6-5,ASSYRPDGYNEQF
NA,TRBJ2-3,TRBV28,ASRDQRVRTDTQY
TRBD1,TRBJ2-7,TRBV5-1,ASSQTGDRAYEQY
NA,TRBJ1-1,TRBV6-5,ASTKVRGGTPEAF
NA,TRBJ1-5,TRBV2,ASRMGQMFRNQPQH
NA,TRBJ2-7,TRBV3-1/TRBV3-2,ASSATSHPAYEQY
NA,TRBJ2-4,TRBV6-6,ASSHPREIADIQY
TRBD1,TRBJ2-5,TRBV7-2,ASSLWTGLETQY
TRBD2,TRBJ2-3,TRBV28,ASSWIGFTSGERYSTDTQY
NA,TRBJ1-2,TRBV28,ASSSLAADSFYGYT
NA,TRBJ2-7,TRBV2,ASSEFRGTYEQY
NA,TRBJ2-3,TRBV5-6,ASSPRTDTQY
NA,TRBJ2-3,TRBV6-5,ASSYGWGTDTQY
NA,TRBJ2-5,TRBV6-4,ASSDSVVLSNPETQY
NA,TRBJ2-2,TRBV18,ASSPPSAPLNTGELF
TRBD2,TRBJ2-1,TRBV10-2,ASSPSGGIAYNEQF
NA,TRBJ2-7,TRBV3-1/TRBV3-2,ASSQAASSYEQY
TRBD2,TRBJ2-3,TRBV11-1,ASSLMRGSKDTQY
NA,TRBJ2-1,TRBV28,ASSPLSRSSYNEQF
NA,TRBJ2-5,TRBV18,ASSPRTPDGETQY
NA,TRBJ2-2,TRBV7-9,ASSFFGWGRIFTGELF
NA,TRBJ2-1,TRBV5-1,ASSLFVGNEQF
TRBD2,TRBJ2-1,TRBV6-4,ASSELAGVNHEQF
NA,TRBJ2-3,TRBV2,ASSRDVNTQY
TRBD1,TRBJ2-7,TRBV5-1,ASSFDRGLYEQY
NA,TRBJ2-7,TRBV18,ASSPLRTYEQY
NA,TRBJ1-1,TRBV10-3,AISDQVRTEAF
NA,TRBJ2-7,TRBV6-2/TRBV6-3,ASSYPLGDTTYEQY
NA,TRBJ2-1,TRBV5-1,ASKGGTANNEQF
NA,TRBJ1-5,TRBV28,ASSLGGVSNQPQH
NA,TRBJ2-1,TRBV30,AWSALVEYNEQF
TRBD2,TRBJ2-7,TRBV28,ASRAGGSYEQY
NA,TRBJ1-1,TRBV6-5,ASIKNTEAF